The rows below give T cell receptor beta chains drawn from one sample of a study of blood T cell repertoires in COVID-19. Sequencing was performed with immunoSEQ multiplex PCR; in TCRdb, only in-frame clones are kept and a portion is missing. Altogether around 220,000 clones are present, 80% to 85% being singletons, with the ten largest covering approximately 7.6%. The source material was peripheral blood. All receptors come from a woman aged 80 or over with COVID-19, enrolled during active disease. Each CDR3 is given with its conserved first and last residue. Size values are once, few and many counts, or a class for expanded clones, and some rows have none.

clone size,V gene,CDR3 protein
.,TRBV30,CAWSGGIRETQYF
.,TRBV29-1,CSTDGVNYGYTF
.,TRBV7-2,CASSARQGLPLHF
.,TRBV5-1,CASSMGQNTEAFF
.,TRBV6-5,CASRPQGAVYEQYF
.,TRBV5-1,CASSLGTGNNEQFF
.,TRBV29-1,CSVRGFGNTIYF
.,TRBV9,CAGGWLAETCTQYF
.,TRBV7-9,CASSFQGSLSNYGYTF
.,TRBV19,CASSTRPTAYSNQPQHF
.,TRBV29-1,CSGGRQGVEQFF
.,TRBV5-1,CASSLETGGLGEYEQYF
once,TRBV7-8,CASTWTGQGSYGYTF
.,TRBV5-4,CASTYSGSTPDTQYF
.,TRBV19,CASSTSSSTGELFF
once,TRBV30,CAWSVEPYNQPQHF
.,TRBV27,CASSPLAEETQYF
.,TRBV6-6,CASSRTSGQNEQFF